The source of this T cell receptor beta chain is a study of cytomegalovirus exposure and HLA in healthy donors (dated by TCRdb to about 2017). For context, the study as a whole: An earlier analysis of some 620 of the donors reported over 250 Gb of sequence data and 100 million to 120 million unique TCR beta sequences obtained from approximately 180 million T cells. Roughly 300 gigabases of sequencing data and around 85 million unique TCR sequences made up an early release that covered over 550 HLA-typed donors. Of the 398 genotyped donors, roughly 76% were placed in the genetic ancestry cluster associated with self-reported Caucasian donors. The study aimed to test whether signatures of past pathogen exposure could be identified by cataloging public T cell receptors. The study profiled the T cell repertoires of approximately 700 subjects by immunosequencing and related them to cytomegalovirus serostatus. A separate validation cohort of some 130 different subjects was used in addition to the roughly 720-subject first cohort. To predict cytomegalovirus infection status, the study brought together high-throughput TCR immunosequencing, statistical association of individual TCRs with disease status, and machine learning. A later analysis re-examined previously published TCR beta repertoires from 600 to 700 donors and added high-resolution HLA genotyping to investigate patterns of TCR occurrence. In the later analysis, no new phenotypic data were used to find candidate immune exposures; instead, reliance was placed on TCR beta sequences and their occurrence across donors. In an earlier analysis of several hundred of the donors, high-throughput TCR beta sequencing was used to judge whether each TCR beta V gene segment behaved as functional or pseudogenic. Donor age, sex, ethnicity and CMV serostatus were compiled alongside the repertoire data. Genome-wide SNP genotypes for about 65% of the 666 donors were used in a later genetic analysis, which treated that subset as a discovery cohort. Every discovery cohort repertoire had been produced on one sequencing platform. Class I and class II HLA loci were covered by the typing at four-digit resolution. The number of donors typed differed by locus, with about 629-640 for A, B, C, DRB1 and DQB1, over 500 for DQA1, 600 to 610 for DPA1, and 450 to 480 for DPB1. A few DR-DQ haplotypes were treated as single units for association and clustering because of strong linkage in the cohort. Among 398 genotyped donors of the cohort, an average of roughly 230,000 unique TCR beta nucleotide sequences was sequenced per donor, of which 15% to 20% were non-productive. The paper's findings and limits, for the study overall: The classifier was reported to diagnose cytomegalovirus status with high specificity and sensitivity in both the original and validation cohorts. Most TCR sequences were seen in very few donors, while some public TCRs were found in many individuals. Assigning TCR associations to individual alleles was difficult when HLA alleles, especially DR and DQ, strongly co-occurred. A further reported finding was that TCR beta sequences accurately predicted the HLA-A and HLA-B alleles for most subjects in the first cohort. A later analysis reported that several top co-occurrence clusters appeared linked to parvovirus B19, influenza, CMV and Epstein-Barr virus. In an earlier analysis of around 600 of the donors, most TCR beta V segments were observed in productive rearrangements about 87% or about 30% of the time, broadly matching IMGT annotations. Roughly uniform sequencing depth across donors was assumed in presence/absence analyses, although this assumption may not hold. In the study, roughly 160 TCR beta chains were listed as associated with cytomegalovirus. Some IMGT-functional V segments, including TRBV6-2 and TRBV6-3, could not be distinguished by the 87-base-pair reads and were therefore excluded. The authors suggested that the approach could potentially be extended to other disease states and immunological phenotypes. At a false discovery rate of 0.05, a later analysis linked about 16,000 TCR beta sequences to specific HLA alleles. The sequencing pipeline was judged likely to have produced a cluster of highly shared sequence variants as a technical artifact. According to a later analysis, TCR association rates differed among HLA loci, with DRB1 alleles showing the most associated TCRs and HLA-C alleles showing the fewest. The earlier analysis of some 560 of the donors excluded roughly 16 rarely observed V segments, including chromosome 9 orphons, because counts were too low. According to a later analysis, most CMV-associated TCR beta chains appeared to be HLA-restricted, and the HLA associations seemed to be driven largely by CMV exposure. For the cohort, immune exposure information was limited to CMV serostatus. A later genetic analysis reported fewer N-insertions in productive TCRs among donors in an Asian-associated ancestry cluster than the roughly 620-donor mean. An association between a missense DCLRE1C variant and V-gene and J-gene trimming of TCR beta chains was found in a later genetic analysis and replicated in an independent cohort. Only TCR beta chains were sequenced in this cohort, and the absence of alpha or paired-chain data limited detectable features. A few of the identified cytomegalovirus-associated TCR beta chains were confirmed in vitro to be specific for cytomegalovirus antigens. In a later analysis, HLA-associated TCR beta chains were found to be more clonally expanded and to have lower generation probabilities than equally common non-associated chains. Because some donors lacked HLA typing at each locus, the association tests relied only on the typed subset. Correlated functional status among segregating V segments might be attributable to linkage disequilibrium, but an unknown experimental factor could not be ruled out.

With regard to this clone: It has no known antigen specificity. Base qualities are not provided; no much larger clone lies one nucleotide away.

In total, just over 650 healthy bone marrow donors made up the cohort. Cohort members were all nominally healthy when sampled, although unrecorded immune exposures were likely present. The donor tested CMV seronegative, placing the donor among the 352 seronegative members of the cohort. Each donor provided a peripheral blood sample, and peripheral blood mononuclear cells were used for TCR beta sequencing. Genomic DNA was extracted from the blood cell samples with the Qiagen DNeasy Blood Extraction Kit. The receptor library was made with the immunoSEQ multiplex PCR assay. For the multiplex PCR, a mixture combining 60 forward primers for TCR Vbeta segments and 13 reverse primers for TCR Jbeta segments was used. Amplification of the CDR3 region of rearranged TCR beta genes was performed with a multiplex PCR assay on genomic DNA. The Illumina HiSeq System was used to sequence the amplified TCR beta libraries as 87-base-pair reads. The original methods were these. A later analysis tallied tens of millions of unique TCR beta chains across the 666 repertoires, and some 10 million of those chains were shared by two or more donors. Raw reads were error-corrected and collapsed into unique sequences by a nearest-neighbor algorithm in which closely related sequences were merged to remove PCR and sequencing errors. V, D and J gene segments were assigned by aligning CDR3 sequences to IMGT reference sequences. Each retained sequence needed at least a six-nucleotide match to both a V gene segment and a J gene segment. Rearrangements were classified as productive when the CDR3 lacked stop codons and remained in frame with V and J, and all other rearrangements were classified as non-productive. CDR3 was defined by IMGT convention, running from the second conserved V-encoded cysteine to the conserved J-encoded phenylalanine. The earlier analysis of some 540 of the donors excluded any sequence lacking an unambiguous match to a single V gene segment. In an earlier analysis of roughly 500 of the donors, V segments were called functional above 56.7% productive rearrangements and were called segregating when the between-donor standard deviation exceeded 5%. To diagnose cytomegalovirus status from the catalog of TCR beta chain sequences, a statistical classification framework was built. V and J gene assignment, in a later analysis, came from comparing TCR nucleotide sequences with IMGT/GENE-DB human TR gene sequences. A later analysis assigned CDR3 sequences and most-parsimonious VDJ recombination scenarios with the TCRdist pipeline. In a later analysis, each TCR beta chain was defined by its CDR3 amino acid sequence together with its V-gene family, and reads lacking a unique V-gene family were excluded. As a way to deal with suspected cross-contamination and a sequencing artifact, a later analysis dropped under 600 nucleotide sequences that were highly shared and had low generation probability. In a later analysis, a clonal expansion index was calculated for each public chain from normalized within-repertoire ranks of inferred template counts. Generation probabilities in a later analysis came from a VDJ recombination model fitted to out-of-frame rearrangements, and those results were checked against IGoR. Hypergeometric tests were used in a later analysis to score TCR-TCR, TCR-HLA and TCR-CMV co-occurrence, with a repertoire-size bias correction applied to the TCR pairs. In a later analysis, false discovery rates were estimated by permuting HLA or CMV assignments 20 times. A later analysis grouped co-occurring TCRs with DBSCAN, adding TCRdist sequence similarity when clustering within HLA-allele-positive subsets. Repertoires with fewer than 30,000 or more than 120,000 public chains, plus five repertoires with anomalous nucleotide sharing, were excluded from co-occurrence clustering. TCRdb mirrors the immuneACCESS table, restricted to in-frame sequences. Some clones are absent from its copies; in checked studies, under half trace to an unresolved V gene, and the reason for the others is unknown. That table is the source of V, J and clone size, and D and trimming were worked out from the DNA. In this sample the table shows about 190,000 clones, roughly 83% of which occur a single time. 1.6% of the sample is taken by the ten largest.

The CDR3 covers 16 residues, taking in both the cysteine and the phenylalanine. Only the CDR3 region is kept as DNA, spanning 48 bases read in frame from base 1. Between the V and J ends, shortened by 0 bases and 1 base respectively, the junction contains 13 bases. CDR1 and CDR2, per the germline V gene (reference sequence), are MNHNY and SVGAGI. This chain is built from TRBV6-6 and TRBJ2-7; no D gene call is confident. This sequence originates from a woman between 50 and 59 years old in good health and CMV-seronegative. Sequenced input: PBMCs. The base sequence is TGTGCCAGCAGTTACTCGGGCAGCAGTCAATCCTACGAGCAGTACTTC. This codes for CASSYSGSSQSYEQYF.